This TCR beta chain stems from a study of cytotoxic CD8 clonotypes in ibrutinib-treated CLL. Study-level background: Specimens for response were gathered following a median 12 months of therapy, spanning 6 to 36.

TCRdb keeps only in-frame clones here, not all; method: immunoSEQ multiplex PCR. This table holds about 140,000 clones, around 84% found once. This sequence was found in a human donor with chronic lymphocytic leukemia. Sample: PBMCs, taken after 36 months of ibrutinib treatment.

CDR3 in amino acids: CASSYGFAGPGAEAFF. The CDR3 DNA reads TGTGCCAGCAGTTATGGATTTGCAGGACCGGGCGCTGAAGCTTTCTTT. The chain couples TRBV6-5 to TRBJ1-1; no firm D call. Trimming pared 3 bases from V and 6 bases from J, leaving 20 bases between. Germline-derived CDR1 and CDR2 are MNHEY and SVGAGI. The length of the CDR3 is 16 residues.